The 16 T cell receptor beta chains below all came from one sample that was sequenced in a study of T cell responses to AZD1222 COVID-19 vaccine. Sequencing used immunoSEQ multiplex PCR; TCRdb keeps in-frame clones, though not all of them. The sample shows 120,000 or so clones, 70% to 90% of them seen only once. The sample in question was peripheral blood, obtained on day 0 of AZD1222 vaccination. Receptors were obtained from an adult in good health.

The rearrangement joins TRBV28 to TRBJ2-5; the match to TRBD2 covers 14 bases. This CDR3 spans 23 amino acids. The ends lost 3 bases at V and 5 bases at J; junction bases unmatched: 26. The V gene's germline CDR1 is MDHEN and CDR2 SYDVKM. The CDR3 here is CASSFPLTPGTSGSRALRETQYF. The CDR3 DNA sequence: TGTGCCAGCAGTTTCCCGCTGACTCCCGGGACTAGCGGGAGTAGGGCCCTTAGGGAGACCCAGTACTTC. Based on the CDR3 plus reference TRBV28 and TRBJ2-5, the full variable domain is DVKVTQSSRYLVKRTGEKVFLECVQDMDHENMFWYRQDPGLGLRLIYFSYDVKMKEKGDIPEGYSVSREKKERFSLILESASTNQTSMYLCASSFPLTPGTSGSRALRETQYFGPGTRLLVL.

This clone occurred once. CDR3 in amino acids: CASSALDGAIGGYTF. The DNA for the CDR3 is TGTGCCAGCAGCGCTCTGGACGGGGCCATAGGTGGCTACACCTTC. The chain is built from TRBV9 and TRBJ1-2; D possibly corresponds to TRBD1 (5 bases). The V gene lost 3 bases and the J gene lost 7 bases, with 19 bases spanning the gap. The CDR3 sequence is 15 residues long. CDR1 is SGDLS and CDR2 is YYNGEE in the germline V gene.

This chain links TRBV7-9 with TRBJ1-1; no firm D call. Germline loops: CDR1 SEHNR, CDR2 FQNEAQ (reference sequence). The V end lost 7 bases, the J end lost 2 bases, and 14 bases lay between the germline ends. This CDR3 is built from 14 residues. The CDR3 is CASTLLSANTEAFF. The CDR3 bases are TGTGCCAGCACCCTACTCTCAGCTAACACTGAAGCTTTCTTT.

The CDR3 loop reads CATSDLEYGYTF. Written as DNA, the CDR3 is TGTGCCACCAGTGATTTGGAATATGGCTACACCTTC. J is TRBJ1-2 and V is TRBV24-1; D is undetermined. V lost 0 bases, J lost 5 bases, and 3 bases lay in between. Germline CDR1 reads KGHDR; CDR2 reads SFDVKD. This CDR3 comprises 12 residues.

The chain employs TRBV12-3 or TRBV12-4 and TRBJ1-1; a possible D gene is TRBD1 (6 bases). The CDR3 contains 12 residues. The germline V and J ends were trimmed by 6 bases and 10 bases, with 15 bases remaining between them. The CDR3: CASRSDSSGAFF. The CDR3 nucleotides read TGTGCCAGCAGGTCGGACAGTTCCGGAGCTTTCTTT.

This chain connects TRBV14 to TRBJ1-3; D not certain. V gave up 3 bases and J gave up 0 bases, with 6 bases separating them. The germline gives CDR1 SGHDN, CDR2 FVKESK. This CDR3 has 14 amino acids. CDR3 coding DNA: TGTGCCAGCAGCCAGGACTACTCTGGAAACACCATATATTTT. Its translation: CASSQDYSGNTIYF.

The chain carries TRBV4-1 and TRBJ2-5; 11 nucleotides agree with TRBD2. With 4 bases clipped from V and 4 bases from J, the junction kept 8 bases outside the gene matches. The CDR3 is 16 residues long. Germline V gene data show CDR1 as MGHRA and CDR2 as YSYEKL. The CDR3 region is CASSLQGLAVGETQYF. The CDR3 DNA sequence: TGCGCCAGCAGCCTCCAGGGACTAGCGGTGGGAGAGACCCAGTACTTC.

This chain links TRBV7-9 with TRBJ1-3; TRBD1 matches 7 bases. The CDR3 length is 15 residues. Trimming cost V 5 bases and J 4 bases; bases outside gene matches: 8. Germline V gene lookup returns CDR1 SEHNR and CDR2 FQNEAQ (reference sequence). The CDR3 DNA reads TGTGCCAGCAGCCCGCCTGGAGGGGGCGGAAACACCATATATTTT. It specifies CASSPPGGGGNTIYF.

The V call is TRBV7-9, the J call TRBJ1-4; D might be TRBD1 (6 bases). Germline V CDR1 and CDR2: SEHNR, FQNEAQ (reference sequence). This CDR3 contains 16 residues. The V end lost 5 bases, the J end lost 7 bases, and 20 bases lay between the germline ends. The CDR3 coding sequence is TGTGCCAGCAGCCGAGGGGGTGAGGGGAGAAGTGAAAAACTGTTTTTT. Amino acid sequence: CASSRGGEGRSEKLFF.

This chain links TRBV7-2 with TRBJ1-3, with TRBD1 as a possible D gene (6 bases). The CDR3 loop spans 15 amino acids. The V and J ends lost 2 bases and 0 bases respectively, with 8 bases between them. The germline gives CDR1 SGHTA, CDR2 FQGNSA. The CDR3 sequence: CASSLWGHSGNTIYF. As DNA, the CDR3 is TGTGCCAGCAGCTTATGGGGACACTCTGGAAACACCATATATTTT.

The V call is TRBV4-1, the J call TRBJ2-1; D is uncertain. This CDR3 has 15 amino acids. The germline CDR1 and CDR2 sequences are MGHRA and YSYEKL. V was pared by 1 base and J by 6 bases, with 13 bases between. The CDR3 nucleotides read TGCGCCAGCAGCCAAGGACCTCGACGAAGCAATGAGCAGTTCTTC. Translating gives CASSQGPRRSNEQFF.

The genes are TRBV19 and TRBJ1-2; TRBD1 matches at 8 bases. Germline CDR1 is LNHDA and CDR2 is SQIVND (reference sequence). V dropped 3 bases and J dropped 2; count of bases not matched to a gene: 2. The CDR3 spans 14 residues. This CDR3 is CASSMTGENYGYTF. In DNA form, the CDR3 reads TGTGCCAGTAGTATGACAGGGGAAAACTATGGCTACACCTTC.

The V call is TRBV28, the J call TRBJ1-2; D perhaps matches TRBD1 (5 bases). V lost 2 bases, J lost 5 bases, and 18 bases lay in between. Germline V lookup: CDR1 MDHEN, CDR2 SYDVKM. This CDR3 is 16 amino acids long. CDR3 sequence: CASSLHSTGTVYGYTF. The CDR3 bases are TGTGCCAGCAGTTTACACTCCACCGGGACGGTTTATGGCTACACCTTC.

V gene TRBV5-1 combines with J gene TRBJ1-2, with TRBD1 matching 10 bases. Losses at the gene ends were 9 bases for V and 4 bases for J; bases not matched to a gene: 12. Per germline, CDR1 SGHRS and CDR2 YFSETQ. The CDR3 is 15 amino acids. The CDR3 protein is CATRVGTGDGYGYTF. CDR3 coding DNA: TGCGCCACGAGAGTCGGGACAGGGGATGGCTATGGCTACACCTTC. Full variable domain (outside the CDR3, taken from reference TRBV5-1 and TRBJ1-2): KAGVTQTPRYLIKTRGQQVTLSCSPISGHRSVSWYQQTPGQGLQFLFEYFSETQRNKGNFPGRFSGRQFSNSRSEMNVSTLELGDSALYLCATRVGTGDGYGYTFGSGTRLTVV.

As to this clone: One end of the junction varies from germline; a read error may be responsible. Written as DNA, the CDR3 is TGTGCCAGCAGCCGGGGACAGGGTAATCCACCCCTCCACTTT. It specifies CASSRGQGNPPLHF. The chain employs TRBV5-8 and TRBJ1-6, with TRBD1 matching over 9 bases. The CDR3 contains 14 residues. The germline gives CDR1 SGHTS, CDR2 YDEGEE.

The chain carries TRBV30 and TRBJ1-5, with 7 bases lining up with TRBD1. This CDR3 spans 15 amino acids. Per the germline V gene, CDR1 is GTSNPN and CDR2 is SVGIG (reference sequence). Trimming removed 6 bases from V and 2 bases from J; junction bases left unmatched: 10. The DNA of the CDR3 is TGTGCCTGCCAAACAGGGGTTAGGGGCAATCAGCCCCAGCATTTT. Translated: CACQTGVRGNQPQHF.